Each of the 5 T cell receptor beta chains below was sequenced from the same sample in a study of CD8+CD57+ T cells in acquired aplastic anemia. The use of genomic DNA as template underpinned the TCR beta VDJ and CDR3 profiling. TCRdb re-called the reads with MiXCR, one entry per CDR3 protein. The sample shows some 240,000 distinct CDR3 sequences, about 37% of them seen only once. Sample: sorted CD4+, CD8+, or CD8+CD57+ T cells (not recorded which) from PBMCs. These receptors were taken from a human donor in good health, serving as a control.

This clonotype was seen at least ten times. The V call is TRBV6-4, the J call TRBJ1-6; no reliable D call. Trimming took 0 bases from V and 7 from J, leaving 10 bases between them. This CDR3 has 15 residues. CDR1 is MRHNA, CDR2 SNTAGT, per germline. Written as DNA, the CDR3 is TGTGCCAGCAGTGACTCAGGAGGGTCCAATTCACCCCTCCACTTT. It specifies CASSDSGGSNSPLHF.

This clonotype was detected only once. With a much larger clone just one base away, this may be a read error. This rearrangement joins TRBV5-1 to TRBJ1-2, with TRBD1 matching 8 bases. Germline CDR1 reads SGHRS; CDR2 reads YFSETQ. This CDR3 spans 14 amino acids. The CDR3 region is CASSPTGESYDYTF. The CDR3 DNA sequence: TGCGCCAGCAGCCCGACAGGGGAAAGCTATGACTACACCTTC.

V is TRBV12-5 and J is TRBJ2-7; possibly TRBD1 for D (7 bases). The ends were cut back, 2 bases at V and 1 base at J, with 12 bases in the middle. CDR1 LGHNT and CDR2 FRNRAP come from the germline V gene. This CDR3 comprises 15 residues. The CDR3 DNA sequence: TGTGCTAGTGGTTTGTGGCAGGGGGGATCCTACGAGCAGTACTTC. Encoded protein: CASGLWQGGSYEQYF.

Notes on this clonotype: A junction boundary mismatches the germline segment, possibly from a read error. This chain joins TRBV20-1 and TRBJ2-1; 7 bases map to TRBD2. Per germline, CDR1 DFQATT and CDR2 SNEGSKA (reference sequence). The CDR3 totals 15 residues. CDR3 loop: CIASSPAGPLNEQFF. The CDR3 nucleotides read TGCATTGCTAGCTCCCCAGCGGGACCCCTCAATGAGCAGTTCTTC.

In DNA, the CDR3 is TGTGCCACCAGCAGAGCGGACAGGGGGGTAGATACGCAGTATTTT. Protein sequence: CATSRADRGVDTQYF. The chain couples TRBV15 to TRBJ2-3; 10 nucleotides match TRBD1. Germline assignment: CDR1 LNHNV and CDR2 YYDKDF (reference sequence). With 1 base clipped from V and 5 bases from J, the junction kept 3 bases outside the gene matches. This CDR3 is built from 15 residues.